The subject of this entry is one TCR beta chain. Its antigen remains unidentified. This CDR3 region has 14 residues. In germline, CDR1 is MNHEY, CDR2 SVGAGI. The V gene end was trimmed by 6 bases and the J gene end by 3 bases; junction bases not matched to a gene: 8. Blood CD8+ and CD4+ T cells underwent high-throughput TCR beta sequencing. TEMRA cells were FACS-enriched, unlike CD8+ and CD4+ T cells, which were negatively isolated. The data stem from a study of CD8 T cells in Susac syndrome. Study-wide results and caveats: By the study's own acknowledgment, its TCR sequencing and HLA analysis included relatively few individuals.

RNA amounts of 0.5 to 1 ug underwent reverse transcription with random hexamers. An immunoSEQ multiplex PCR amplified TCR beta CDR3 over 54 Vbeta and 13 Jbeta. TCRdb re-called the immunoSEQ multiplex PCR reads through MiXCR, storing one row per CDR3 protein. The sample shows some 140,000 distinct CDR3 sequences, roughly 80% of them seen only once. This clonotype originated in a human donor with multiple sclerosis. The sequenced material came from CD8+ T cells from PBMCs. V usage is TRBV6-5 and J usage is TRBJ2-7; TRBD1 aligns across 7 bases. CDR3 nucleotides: TGTGCCAGCAGCCAAACCCAGGGGGACTACGAGCAGTACTTC. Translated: CASSQTQGDYEQYF.